The rows below give T cell receptor beta chains drawn from one sample of a study of shared clonotypes between healthy human individuals. Clones were sequenced by immunoSEQ multiplex PCR, and TCRdb holds only the in-frame ones, with some missing. The sample consists of around 2.1 million clones, 90% to 95% of them appearing once. Sequences were obtained from naive CD8+ T cells from PBMCs. These receptors all stem from a man between 18 and 29 years old in good health. Some clones in this sample may be carry-over from other donors' samples. The CDR3 runs from the conserved cysteine through the conserved F or W. Each record gives: D gene, clone size, V gene, J gene, CDR3 DNA, CDR3 protein. A D gene is named only where the DNA matches it firmly. Only some rows state a clone size, as once, few, many or a class for expanded clones.

>.|once|TRBV27|TRBJ2-2
TGTGCCAGCCAGTTTGGGGAGAACACCGGGGAGCTGTTTTTT
CASQFGENTGELFF
>TRBD1|.|TRBV29-1|TRBJ2-1
TGCCACACAGGGGGACCCTACAATGAGCAGTTCTTC
CHTGGPYNEQFF
>.|.|TRBV5-5|TRBJ2-1
TGTGCCAGCAGCCCCGGCGGCAATGAGCAGTTCTTC
CASSPGGNEQFF
>.|.|TRBV2|TRBJ2-6
TGTGCCAGCAGTCAGGGTTCTGGGGCCAACGTCCTGACTTTC
CASSQGSGANVLTF
>.|.|TRBV28|TRBJ2-3
TGTGCCAGCAGTTATATGAGCGGGCGGAGGGCAGATACGCAGTATTTT
CASSYMSGRRADTQYF
>.|.|TRBV4-1|TRBJ2-1
TGCGCCAGCAGCTTACGGTGGGGCGAGCAGTTCTTC
CASSLRWGEQFF
>.|.|TRBV27|TRBJ1-5
TGTGCCAGCAGTTCGCTTGACGGTAGCAATCAGCCCCAGCATTTT
CASSSLDGSNQPQHF
>.|.|TRBV7-8|TRBJ2-3
TGTGCCAGCAGCCCGGGAGCCCACAGCGGCTTCACAGATACGCAGTATTTT
CASSPGAHSGFTDTQYF
>TRBD2|.|TRBV27|TRBJ2-7
TGTGCCAGCAGTTTAGGAGCGGGAGGCCTCGAGCAGTACTTC
CASSLGAGGLEQYF
>.|.|TRBV7-8|TRBJ1-5
TGTGCCAGCAGCTTAAGGGGAGTGCATCAGCCCCAGCATTTT
CASSLRGVHQPQHF
>.|.|TRBV4-3|TRBJ1-1
TGCGCCAGCAGCCAAGAGCGACAGGCGAACACTGAAGCTTTCTTT
CASSQERQANTEAFF
>TRBD1|once|TRBV7-9|TRBJ1-2
TGTGCCAGCAGCTTCGTGGCGCGGGACAGGGGGCATGGCTACACCTTC
CASSFVARDRGHGYTF
>.|.|TRBV2|TRBJ1-5
TGTGCCAGCAGTGAGGTCGCCCCCGGGAATCAGCCCCAGCATTTT
CASSEVAPGNQPQHF
>.|.|TRBV27|TRBJ2-1
TGTGCCAGCAGTTTATCGAGGTCCGATTACAATGAGCAGTTCTTC
CASSLSRSDYNEQFF
>TRBD1|once|TRBV25-1|TRBJ1-4
TGTGCCAGCAGTGGGACAGGGAGCGGTGAAAAACTGTTTTTT
CASSGTGSGEKLFF
>TRBD2|.|TRBV5-5|TRBJ2-3
TGTGCCAGCAGCGTACTAGCGGGAGTGGCAGATACGCAGTATTTT
CASSVLAGVADTQYF
>.|once|TRBV27|TRBJ2-1
TGTGCCAGCAGCGAGAGGGGGTCGGACAATGAGCAGTTCTTC
CASSERGSDNEQFF
>.|.|TRBV7-9|TRBJ2-7
TGTGCCAGCAGCTTATGGGACGGAGAGTCCTACGAGCAGTACTTC
CASSLWDGESYEQYF
>TRBD2|.|TRBV11-2|TRBJ2-3
TGTGCCAGCAGCTCTTTCGTACGACTAGCGGGAAGCACAGATACGCAGTATTTT
CASSSFVRLAGSTDTQYF
>TRBD2|.|TRBV4-3|TRBJ2-1
TGCGCCAGCAGCCGGACGATGACTAGCGGGGGCCACAATGAGCAGTTCTTC
CASSRTMTSGGHNEQFF
>.|.|TRBV4-3|TRBJ2-1
TGCGCCAGCAGCCAATGGGAGGGGGTAGAGTACAATGAGCAGTTCTTC
CASSQWEGVEYNEQFF
>.|once|TRBV7-8|TRBJ2-7
TGTGCCAGCAGCCTCAATATGGAGGGGGTTTTAGCCTACGAGCAGTACTTC
CASSLNMEGVLAYEQYF
>TRBD1|.|TRBV27|TRBJ2-3
TGTGCCAGCAGGGTGGGACAGGGTGCGGCAGATACGCAGTATTTT
CASRVGQGAADTQYF
>TRBD2|.|TRBV28|TRBJ2-7
TGTGCCAGCGGACTAGCGGGAAGTTCCTACGAGCAGTACTTC
CASGLAGSSYEQYF
>TRBD1|.|TRBV29-1|TRBJ1-2
TGCAGCGTTGTCCTTCCCGGGACAGGGGCGTATGGCTACACCTTC
CSVVLPGTGAYGYTF